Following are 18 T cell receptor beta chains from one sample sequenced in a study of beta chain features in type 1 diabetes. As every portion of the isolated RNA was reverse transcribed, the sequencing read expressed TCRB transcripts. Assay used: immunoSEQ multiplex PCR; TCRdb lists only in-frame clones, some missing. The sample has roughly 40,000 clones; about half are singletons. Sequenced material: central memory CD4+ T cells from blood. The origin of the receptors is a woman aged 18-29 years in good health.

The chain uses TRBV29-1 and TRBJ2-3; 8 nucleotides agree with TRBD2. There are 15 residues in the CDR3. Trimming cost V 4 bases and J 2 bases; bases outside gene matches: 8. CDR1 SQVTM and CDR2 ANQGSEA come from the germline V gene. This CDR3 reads CSVVPAGGNTDTQYF. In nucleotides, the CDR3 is TGCAGCGTTGTTCCCGCGGGAGGAAACACAGATACGCAGTATTTT.

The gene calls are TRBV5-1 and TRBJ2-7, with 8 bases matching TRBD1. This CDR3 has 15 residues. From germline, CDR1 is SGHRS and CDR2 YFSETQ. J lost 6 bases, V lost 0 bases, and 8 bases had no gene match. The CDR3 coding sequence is TGCGCCAGCAGCTTGGAGGGCAGGGGGCAAGGCGAGCAGTACTTC. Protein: CASSLEGRGQGEQYF.

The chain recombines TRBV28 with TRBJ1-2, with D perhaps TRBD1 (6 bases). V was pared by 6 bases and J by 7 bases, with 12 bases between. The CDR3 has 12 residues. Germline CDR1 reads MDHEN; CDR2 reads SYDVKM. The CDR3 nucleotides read TGTGCCAGCAGCGGGAGGGGGTTTGGCTACACCTTC. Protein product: CASSGRGFGYTF.

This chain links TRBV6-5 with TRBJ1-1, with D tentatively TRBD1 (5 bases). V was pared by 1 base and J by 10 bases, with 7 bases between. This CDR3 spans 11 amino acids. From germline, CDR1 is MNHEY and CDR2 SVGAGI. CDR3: CASSYWGGAFF. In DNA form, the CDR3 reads TGTGCCAGCAGTTACTGGGGCGGAGCTTTCTTT.

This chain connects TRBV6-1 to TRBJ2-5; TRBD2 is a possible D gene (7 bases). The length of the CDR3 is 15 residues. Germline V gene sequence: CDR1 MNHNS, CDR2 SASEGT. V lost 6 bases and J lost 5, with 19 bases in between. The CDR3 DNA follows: TGTGCCAGCAGATCCCCGGGGGGCCGGGGGGAGACCCAGTACTTC. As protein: CASRSPGGRGETQYF.

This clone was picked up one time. The DNA of the CDR3 is TGTGCCAGCTCTACGGACAGGGTCCAGCCCCAGCATTTT. It specifies CASSTDRVQPQHF. This chain links TRBV6-4 with TRBJ1-5; 8 bases fit TRBD1. From germline, CDR1 is MRHNA and CDR2 SNTAGT. CDR3 length equals 13 residues. Unmatched junction bases numbered 7, after V lost 8 bases and J lost 7 bases.

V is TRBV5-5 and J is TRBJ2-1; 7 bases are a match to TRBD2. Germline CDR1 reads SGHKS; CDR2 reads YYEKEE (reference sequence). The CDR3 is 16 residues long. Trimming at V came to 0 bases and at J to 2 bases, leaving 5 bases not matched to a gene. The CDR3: CASSLGPGGTYNEQFF. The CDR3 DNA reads TGTGCCAGCAGCTTGGGGCCGGGAGGCACCTACAATGAGCAGTTCTTC.

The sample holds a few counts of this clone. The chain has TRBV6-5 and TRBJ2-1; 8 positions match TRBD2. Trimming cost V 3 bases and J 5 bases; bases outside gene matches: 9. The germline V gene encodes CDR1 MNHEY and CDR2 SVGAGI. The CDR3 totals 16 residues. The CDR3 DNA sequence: TGTGCCAGCAGTTATAGGCGGGGGGAAATTAACAATGAGCAGTTCTTC. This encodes CASSYRRGEINNEQFF.

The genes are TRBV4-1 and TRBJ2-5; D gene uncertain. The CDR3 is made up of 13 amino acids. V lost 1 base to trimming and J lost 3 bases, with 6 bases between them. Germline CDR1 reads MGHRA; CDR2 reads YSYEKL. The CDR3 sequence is CASSQGDKETQYF. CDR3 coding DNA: TGCGCCAGCAGCCAAGGCGATAAAGAGACCCAGTACTTC.

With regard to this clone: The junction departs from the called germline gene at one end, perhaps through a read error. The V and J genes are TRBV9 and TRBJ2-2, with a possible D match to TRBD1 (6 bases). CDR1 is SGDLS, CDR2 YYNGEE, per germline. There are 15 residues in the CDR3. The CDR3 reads CASRAAGAKTGELFF. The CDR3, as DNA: TGTGCCAGCAGGGCGGCAGGGGCGAAGACCGGGGAGCTGTTTTTT.

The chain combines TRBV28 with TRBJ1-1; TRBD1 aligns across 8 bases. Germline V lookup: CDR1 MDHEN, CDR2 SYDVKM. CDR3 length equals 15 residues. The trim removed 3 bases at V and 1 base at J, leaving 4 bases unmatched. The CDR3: CASSFGDRGNTEAFF. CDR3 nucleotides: TGTGCCAGCAGTTTTGGCGACAGGGGGAACACTGAAGCTTTCTTT.

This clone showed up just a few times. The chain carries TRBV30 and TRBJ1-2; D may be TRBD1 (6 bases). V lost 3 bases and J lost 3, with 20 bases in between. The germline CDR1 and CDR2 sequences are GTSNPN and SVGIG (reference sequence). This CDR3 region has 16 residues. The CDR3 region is CAWSPGLRGSDYGYTF. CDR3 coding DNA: TGTGCCTGGAGCCCCGGGCTGAGGGGGTCCGACTATGGCTACACCTTC.

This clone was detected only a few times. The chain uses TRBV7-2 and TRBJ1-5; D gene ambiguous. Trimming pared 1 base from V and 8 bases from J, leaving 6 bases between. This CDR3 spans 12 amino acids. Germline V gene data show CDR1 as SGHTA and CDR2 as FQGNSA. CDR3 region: CASSLVLEPQHF. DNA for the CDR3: TGTGCCAGCAGCTTAGTTTTAGAGCCCCAGCATTTT.

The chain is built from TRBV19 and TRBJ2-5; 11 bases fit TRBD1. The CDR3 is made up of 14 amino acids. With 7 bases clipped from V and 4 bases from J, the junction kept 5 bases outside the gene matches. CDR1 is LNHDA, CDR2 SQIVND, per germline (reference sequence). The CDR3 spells CASKDRGLRETQYF. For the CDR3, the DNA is TGTGCCAGTAAGGACAGGGGGCTACGAGAGACCCAGTACTTC. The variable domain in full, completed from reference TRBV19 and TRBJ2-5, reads DGGITQSPKYLFRKEGQNVTLSCEQNLNHDAMYWYRQDPGQGLRLIYYSQIVNDFQKGDIAEGYSVSREKKESFPLTVTSAQKNPTAFYLCASKDRGLRETQYFGPGTRLLVL.

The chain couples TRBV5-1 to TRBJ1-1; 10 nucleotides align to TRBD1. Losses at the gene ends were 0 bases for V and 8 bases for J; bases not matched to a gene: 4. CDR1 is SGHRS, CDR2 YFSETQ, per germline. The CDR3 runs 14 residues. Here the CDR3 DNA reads TGCGCCAGCAGCTTGGCCGACAGGGGGCGGGAAGCTTTCTTT. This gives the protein CASSLADRGREAFF.

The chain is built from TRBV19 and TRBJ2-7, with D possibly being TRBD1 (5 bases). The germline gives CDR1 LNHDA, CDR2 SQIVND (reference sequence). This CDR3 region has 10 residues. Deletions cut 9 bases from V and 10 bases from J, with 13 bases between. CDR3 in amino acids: CARLLRTQYF. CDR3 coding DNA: TGTGCCAGGCTCCTGCGGACACAGTACTTC.

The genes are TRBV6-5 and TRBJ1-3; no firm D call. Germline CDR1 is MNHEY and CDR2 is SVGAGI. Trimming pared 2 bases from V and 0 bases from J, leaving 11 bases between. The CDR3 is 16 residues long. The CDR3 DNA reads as TGTGCCAGCAGTTACGGTCCGGGGTCCTCTGGAAACACCATATATTTT. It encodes CASSYGPGSSGNTIYF.

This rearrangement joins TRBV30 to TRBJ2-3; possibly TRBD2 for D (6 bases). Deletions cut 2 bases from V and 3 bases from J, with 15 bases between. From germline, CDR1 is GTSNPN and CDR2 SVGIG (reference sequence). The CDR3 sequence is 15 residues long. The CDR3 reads CAWSSRRARTDTQYF. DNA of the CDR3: TGTGCCTGGAGTTCAAGGAGGGCCAGGACAGATACGCAGTATTTT.